Below, 5 T cell receptor beta chains from the same sample are listed, as sequenced in a study of OX40 agonist ivuxolimab in advanced cancers. This table comes from immunoSEQ multiplex PCR, and its TCRdb copy is limited to in-frame clones, with some not included. This sample yields over 150,000 clones, of which 94% are seen a single time; around 0.33% belongs to the top ten. Sequencing used CD4+ or CD8+ T cells sorted from blood, obtained in a trial of the OX40 agonist ivuxolimab. The origin of the receptors is an adult with an advanced solid tumor such as melanoma, head and neck, liver or kidney cancer.

The J gene is TRBJ2-7, the V gene TRBV7-2; the D is unclear. The germline V and J ends were trimmed by 5 bases and 3 bases, with 11 bases remaining between them. The length of the CDR3 is 13 residues. Germline values: CDR1 SGHTA, CDR2 FQGNSA. CDR3 bases: TGTGCCAGCAGCCAATCGACGGACTACGAGCAGTACTTC. Translated: CASSQSTDYEQYF. The full variable domain, its missing parts supplied by reference TRBV7-2 and TRBJ2-7, is GAGVSQSPSNKVTEKGKDVELRCDPISGHTALYWYRQSLGQGLEFLIYFQGNSAPDKSGLPSDRFSAERTGGSVSTLTIQRTQQEDSAVYLCASSQSTDYEQYFGPGTRLTVT.

The rearrangement links TRBV7-2 to TRBJ2-7, with D possibly matching TRBD1 (5 bases). The CDR3 runs to 13 residues. Trimming took off 2 bases at V and 3 bases at J, with 8 bases between the two ends. Germline loops: CDR1 SGHTA, CDR2 FQGNSA. In nucleotides, the CDR3 is TGTGCCAGCAGCTTACTAGGGGACTACGAGCAGTACTTC. Residues: CASSLLGDYEQYF.

CDR3 amino acids: CASSPGGLKVYEQYF. CDR3 nucleotide sequence: TGTGCCAGCAGCCCAGGGGGCTTGAAGGTATACGAGCAGTACTTC. This sequence joins TRBV28 and TRBJ2-7; 8 bases agree with TRBD1. From germline, CDR1 is MDHEN and CDR2 SYDVKM. V shed 6 bases and J 4 bases; nucleotides not matched to a gene: 11. The CDR3 is made up of 15 amino acids.

V usage is TRBV5-1 and J usage is TRBJ1-4; D is unresolved. V was shortened by 0 bases and J by 0 bases, with 9 bases between the two germline ends. CDR1 and CDR2 (germline): SGHRS, YFSETQ. CDR3 size: 16 residues. The CDR3 bases are TGCGCCAGCAGCTTGGCCTACGGGGCAACTAATGAAAAACTGTTTTTT. This gives the protein CASSLAYGATNEKLFF.

The chain employs TRBV5-1 and TRBJ1-2, with 10 positions matching TRBD1. The V gene end was trimmed by 1 base and the J gene end by 3 bases; junction bases not matched to a gene: 3. The length of the CDR3 is 15 residues. Germline assignment: CDR1 SGHRS and CDR2 YFSETQ. CDR3 loop: CASSLQDRGYYGYTF. As DNA, the CDR3 is TGCGCCAGCAGCTTGCAGGACAGGGGGTACTATGGCTACACCTTC.